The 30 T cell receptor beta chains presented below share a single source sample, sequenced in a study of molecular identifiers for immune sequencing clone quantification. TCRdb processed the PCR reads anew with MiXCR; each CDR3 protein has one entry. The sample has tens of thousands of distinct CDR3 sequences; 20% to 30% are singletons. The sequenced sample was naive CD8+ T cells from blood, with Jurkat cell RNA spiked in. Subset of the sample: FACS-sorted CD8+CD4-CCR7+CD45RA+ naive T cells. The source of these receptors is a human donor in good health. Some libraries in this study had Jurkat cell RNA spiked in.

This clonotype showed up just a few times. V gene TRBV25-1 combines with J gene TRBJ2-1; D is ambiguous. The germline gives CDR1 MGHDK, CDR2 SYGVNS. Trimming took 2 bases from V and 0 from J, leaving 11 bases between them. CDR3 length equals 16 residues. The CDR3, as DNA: TGTGCCAGCAGTGAACCGGGCATCGGCTCCTACAATGAGCAGTTCTTC. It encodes CASSEPGIGSYNEQFF.

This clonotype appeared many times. Here the CDR3 reads CASRVIWGGTDTQYF. The CDR3 DNA reads as TGTGCCAGCAGGGTTATTTGGGGAGGCACAGATACGCAGTATTTT. The genes are TRBV2 and TRBJ2-3; maybe TRBD2 (5 bases). V was shortened by 6 bases and J by 1 base, with 14 bases between the two germline ends. CDR3 length: 15 residues. Germline V gene data show CDR1 as SNHLY and CDR2 as FYNNEI.

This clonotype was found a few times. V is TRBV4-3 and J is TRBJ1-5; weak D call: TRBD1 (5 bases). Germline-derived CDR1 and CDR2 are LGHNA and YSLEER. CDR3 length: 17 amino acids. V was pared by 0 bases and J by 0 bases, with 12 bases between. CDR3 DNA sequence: TGCGCCAGCAGCCAAGATTTAGTCCAGGGTAGCAATCAGCCCCAGCATTTT. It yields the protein CASSQDLVQGSNQPQHF.

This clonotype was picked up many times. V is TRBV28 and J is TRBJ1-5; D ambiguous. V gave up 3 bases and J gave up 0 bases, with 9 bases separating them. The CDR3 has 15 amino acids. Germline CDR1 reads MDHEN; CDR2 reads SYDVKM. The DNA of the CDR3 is TGTGCCAGCAGTTTGTATAGGGATAGCAATCAGCCCCAGCATTTT. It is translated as CASSLYRDSNQPQHF.

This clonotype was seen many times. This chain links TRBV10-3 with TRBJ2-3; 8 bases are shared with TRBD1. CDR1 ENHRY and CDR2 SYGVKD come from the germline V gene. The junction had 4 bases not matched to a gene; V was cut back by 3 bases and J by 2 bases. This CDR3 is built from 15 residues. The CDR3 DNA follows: TGTGCCATCAGTGAAAGGACAGGGTACACAGATACGCAGTATTTT. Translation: CAISERTGYTDTQYF.

The DNA for the CDR3 is TGTGCTAGTGGTTTCCTGGCCGGGACATTAGCCGGGGAGCTGTTTTTT. It is translated as CASGFLAGTLAGELFF. This chain links TRBV12-5 with TRBJ2-2; D might be TRBD1 (6 bases). This CDR3 comprises 16 residues. Trimming stripped 3 bases from V and 6 bases from J, with 17 bases between. Germline V CDR1 and CDR2: LGHNT, FRNRAP.

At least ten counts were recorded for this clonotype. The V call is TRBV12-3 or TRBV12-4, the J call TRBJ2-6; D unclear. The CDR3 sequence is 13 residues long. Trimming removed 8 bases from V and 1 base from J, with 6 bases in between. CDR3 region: CASCLSGANVLTF. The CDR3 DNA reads TGTGCCAGCTGCCTGTCTGGGGCCAACGTCCTGACTTTC.

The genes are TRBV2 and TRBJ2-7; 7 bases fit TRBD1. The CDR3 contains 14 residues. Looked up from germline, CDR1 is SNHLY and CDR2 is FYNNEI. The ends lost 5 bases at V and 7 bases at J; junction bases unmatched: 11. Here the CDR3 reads CASSPWVTQGEQYF. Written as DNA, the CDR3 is TGTGCCAGCAGTCCTTGGGTCACACAGGGGGAGCAGTACTTC.

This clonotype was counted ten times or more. CDR3 in DNA: TGTGCCAGCAGCTTAGAGGCAGGCAGCTTGAACACTGAAGCTTTCTTT. Translating it yields CASSLEAGSLNTEAFF. V and J are TRBV7-2 and TRBJ1-1; D gene ambiguous. Germline V CDR1 and CDR2: SGHTA, FQGNSA. CDR3 length equals 16 residues. Trimming removed 1 base from V and 0 bases from J, with 12 bases in between.

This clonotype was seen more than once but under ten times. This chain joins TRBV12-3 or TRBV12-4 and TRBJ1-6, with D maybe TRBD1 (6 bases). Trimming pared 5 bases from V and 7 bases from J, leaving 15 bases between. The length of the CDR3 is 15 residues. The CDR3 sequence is CASSPRQDANSPLHF. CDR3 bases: TGTGCCAGCAGTCCGAGACAGGACGCGAATTCACCCCTCCACTTT.

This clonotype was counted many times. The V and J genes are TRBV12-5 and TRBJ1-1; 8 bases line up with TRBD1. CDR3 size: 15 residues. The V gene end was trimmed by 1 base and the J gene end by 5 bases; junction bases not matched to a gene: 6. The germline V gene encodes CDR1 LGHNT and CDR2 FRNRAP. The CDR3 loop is CASGLADRAGTEAFF. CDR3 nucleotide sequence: TGTGCTAGTGGTTTGGCGGACAGGGCGGGAACTGAAGCTTTCTTT. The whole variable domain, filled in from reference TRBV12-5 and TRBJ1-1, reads DARVTQTPRHKVTEMGQEVTMRCQPILGHNTVFWYRQTMMQGLELLAYFRNRAPLDDSGMPKDRFSAEMPDATLATLKIQPSEPRDSAVYFCASGLADRAGTEAFFGQGTRLTVV.

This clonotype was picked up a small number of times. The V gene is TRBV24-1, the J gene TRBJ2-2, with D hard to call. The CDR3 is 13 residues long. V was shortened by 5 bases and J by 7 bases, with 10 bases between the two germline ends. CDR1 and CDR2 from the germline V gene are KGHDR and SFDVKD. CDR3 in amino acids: CATSAPLGGELFF. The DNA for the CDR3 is TGTGCCACCAGTGCCCCCTTAGGCGGGGAGCTGTTTTTT.

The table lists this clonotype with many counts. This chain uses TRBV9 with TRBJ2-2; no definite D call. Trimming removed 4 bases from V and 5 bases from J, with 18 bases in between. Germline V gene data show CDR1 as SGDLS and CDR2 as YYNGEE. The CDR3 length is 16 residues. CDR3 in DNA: TGTGCCAGCAGCACCGGCAGCCCAGGAAGTACCGGGGAGCTGTTTTTT. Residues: CASSTGSPGSTGELFF.

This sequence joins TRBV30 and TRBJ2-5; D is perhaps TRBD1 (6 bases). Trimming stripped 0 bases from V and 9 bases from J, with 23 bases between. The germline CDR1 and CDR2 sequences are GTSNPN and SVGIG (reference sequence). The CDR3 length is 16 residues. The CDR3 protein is CAWSVDPGTNLGAQYF. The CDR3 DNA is TGTGCCTGGAGTGTAGACCCCGGGACAAACCTAGGGGCCCAGTACTTC.

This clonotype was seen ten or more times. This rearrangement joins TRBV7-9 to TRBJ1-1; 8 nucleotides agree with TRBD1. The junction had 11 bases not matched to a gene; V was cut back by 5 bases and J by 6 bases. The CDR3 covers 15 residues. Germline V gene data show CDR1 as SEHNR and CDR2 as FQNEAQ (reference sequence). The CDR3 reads CASSQVGTGIPEAFF. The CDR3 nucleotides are TGTGCCAGCAGCCAAGTGGGGACAGGAATACCTGAAGCTTTCTTT.

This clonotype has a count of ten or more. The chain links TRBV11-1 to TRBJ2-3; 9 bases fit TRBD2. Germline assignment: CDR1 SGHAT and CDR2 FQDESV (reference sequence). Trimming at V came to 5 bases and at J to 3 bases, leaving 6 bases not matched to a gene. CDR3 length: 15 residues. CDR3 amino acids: CASSTGTSLTDTQYF. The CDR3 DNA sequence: TGTGCCAGCAGCACCGGGACTAGCCTGACAGATACGCAGTATTTT.

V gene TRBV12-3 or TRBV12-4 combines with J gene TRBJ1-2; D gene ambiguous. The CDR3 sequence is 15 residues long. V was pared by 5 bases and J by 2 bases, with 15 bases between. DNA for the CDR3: TGTGCCAGCAGTAAATACGGGGAAAAGAACTATGGCTACACCTTC. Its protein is CASSKYGEKNYGYTF.

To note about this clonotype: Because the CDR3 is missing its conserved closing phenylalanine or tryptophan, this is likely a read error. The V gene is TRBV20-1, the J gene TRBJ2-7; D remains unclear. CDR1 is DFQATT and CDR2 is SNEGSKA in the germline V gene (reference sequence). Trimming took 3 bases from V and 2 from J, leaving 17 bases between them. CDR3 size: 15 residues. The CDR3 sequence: CSARVPAMGTYEQYL. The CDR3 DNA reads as TGCAGTGCTAGGGTCCCAGCCATGGGTACCTACGAGCAGTACCTC.

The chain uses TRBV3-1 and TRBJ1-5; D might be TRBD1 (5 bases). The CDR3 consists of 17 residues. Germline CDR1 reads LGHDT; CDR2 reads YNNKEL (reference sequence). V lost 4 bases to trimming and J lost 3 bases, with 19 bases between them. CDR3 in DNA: TGTGCCAGCAGCCCGAAGGACGGTGGGGGAACCAATCAGCCCCAGCATTTT. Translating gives CASSPKDGGGTNQPQHF.

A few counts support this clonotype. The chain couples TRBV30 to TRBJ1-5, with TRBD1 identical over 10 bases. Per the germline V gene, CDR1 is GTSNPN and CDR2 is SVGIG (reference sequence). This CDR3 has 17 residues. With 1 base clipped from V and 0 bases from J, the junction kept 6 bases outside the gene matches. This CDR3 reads CAWSEGQGIYSNQPQHF. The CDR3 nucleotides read TGTGCCTGGAGTGAGGGACAGGGGATCTATAGCAATCAGCCCCAGCATTTT.

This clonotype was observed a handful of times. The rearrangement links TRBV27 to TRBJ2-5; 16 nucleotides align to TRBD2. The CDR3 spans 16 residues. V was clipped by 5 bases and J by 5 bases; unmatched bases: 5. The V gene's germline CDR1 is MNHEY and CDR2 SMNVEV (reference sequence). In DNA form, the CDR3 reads TGTGCCAGCAGTAGGGGACTAGCGGGGGGGCTTGAGACCCAGTACTTC. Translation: CASSRGLAGGLETQYF.

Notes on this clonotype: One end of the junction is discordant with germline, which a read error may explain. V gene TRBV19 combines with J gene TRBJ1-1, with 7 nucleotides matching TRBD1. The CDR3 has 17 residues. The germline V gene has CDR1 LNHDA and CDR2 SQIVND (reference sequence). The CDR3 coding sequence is TGTGCCAGTGGTATCACCCTTCAGGGGGGATTTGACACTGAAGCTTTCTTT. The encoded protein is CASGITLQGGFDTEAFF.

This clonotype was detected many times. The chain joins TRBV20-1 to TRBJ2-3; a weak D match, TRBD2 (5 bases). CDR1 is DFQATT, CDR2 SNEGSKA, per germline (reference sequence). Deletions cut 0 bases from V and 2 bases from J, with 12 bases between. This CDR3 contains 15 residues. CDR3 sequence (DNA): TGCAGTGCTAGAGACCCAGCGGCTCTCACAGATACGCAGTATTTT. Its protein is CSARDPAALTDTQYF.

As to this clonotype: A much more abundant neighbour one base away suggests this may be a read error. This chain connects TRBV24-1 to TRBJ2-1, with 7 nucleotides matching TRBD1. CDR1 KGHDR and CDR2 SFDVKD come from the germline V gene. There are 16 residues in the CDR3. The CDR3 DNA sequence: TGTGCCACCAGCGAAAAGGACCCCAGAGGGGGCGATGAGCAGTCCTTC. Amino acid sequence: CATSEKDPRGGDEQSF.

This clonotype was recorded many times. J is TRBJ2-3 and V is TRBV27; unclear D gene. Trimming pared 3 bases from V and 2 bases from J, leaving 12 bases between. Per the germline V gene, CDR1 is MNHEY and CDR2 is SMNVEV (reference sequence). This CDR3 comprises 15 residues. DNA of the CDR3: TGTGCCAGCAGTTTGTCCCCCTCGAACACAGATACGCAGTATTTT. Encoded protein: CASSLSPSNTDTQYF.

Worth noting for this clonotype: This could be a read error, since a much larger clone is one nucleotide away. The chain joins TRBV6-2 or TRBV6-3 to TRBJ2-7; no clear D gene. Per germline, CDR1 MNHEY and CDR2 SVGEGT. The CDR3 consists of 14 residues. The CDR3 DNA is TGTGCCAGCAGTTCGCCGGGTCGATCCTACGTGCAGTACTTC. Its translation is CASSSPGRSYVQYF.

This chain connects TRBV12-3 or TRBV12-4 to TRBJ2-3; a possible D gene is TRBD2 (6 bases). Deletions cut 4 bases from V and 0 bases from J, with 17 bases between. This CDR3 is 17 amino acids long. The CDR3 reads CASSSLFLRGSTDTQYF. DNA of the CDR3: TGTGCCAGCAGTTCCCTGTTTCTTCGGGGGAGCACAGATACGCAGTATTTT.

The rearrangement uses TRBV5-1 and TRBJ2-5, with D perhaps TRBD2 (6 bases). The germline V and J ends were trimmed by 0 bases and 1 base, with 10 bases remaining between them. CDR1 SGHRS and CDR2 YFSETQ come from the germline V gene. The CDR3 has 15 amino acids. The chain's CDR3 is CASSLVSGGQETQYF. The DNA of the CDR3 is TGCGCCAGCAGCTTGGTATCCGGGGGCCAAGAGACCCAGTACTTC.

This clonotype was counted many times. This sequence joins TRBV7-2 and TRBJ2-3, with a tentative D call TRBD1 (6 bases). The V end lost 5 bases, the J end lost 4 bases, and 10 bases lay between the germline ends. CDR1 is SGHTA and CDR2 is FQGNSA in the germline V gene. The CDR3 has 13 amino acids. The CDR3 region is CASSPGTPDTQYF. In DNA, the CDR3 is TGTGCCAGCAGCCCCGGGACACCAGATACGCAGTATTTT.

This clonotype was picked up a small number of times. The CDR3: CATSRGLAPAKNIQYF. The CDR3 DNA reads as TGTGCCACCAGCAGGGGACTAGCGCCGGCCAAAAACATTCAGTACTTC. The gene calls are TRBV15 and TRBJ2-4; 10 positions match TRBD2. After removal of 3 bases from V and 1 base from J, the junction contained 3 bases not matched to a gene. This CDR3 has 16 amino acids. Germline CDR1 LNHNV, CDR2 YYDKDF (reference sequence).